This T cell receptor beta chain emerged from a study of blood T cells in healthy people across ages. A sample-barcoded 5' primer and a J-beta primer mix were used in a second PCR of roughly 7 to 11 cycles. TCRdb itself ran the 5' RACE reads through MiXCR, one entry per CDR3 protein. The table records about 800,000 distinct CDR3 sequences, 25% of them present only once. The ends were cut back, 0 bases at V and 7 bases at J, with 19 bases in the middle. Germline-derived CDR1 and CDR2 are MNHEY and SVGAGI. CDR3 length: 17 amino acids. Study outcomes and limitations: Donors of long life had a larger count of naive CD4+ cells and greater diversity than aged donors.

As for this clonotype: The antigen is unknown.

This same sample was also part of a study on T cells of mothers and their children.

The sequencing input was blood. The J gene is TRBJ2-4, the V gene TRBV6-5, with D perhaps matching TRBD1 or TRBD2 (6 bases each). The origin of this receptor is a boy between 10 and 17 years old in good health. The CDR3 region is CASSYSLGAGGRNIQYF. DNA of the CDR3: TGTGCCAGCAGTTACTCCCTTGGAGCTGGGGGGCGCAACATTCAGTACTTC.